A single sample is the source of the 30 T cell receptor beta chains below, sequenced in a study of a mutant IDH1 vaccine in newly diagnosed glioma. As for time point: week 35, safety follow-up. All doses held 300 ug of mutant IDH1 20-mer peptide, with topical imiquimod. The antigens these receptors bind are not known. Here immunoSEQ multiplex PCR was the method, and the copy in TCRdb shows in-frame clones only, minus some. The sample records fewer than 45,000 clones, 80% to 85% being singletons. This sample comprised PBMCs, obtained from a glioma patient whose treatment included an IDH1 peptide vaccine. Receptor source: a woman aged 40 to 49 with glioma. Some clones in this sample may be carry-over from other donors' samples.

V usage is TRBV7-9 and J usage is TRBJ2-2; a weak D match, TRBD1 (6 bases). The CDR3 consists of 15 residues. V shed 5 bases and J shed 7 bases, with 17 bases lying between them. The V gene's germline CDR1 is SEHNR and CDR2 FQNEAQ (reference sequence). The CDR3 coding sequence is TGTGCCAGCAGCCTACAGGGTACCGGTAGCGGGGAGCTGTTTTTT. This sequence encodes CASSLQGTGSGELFF.

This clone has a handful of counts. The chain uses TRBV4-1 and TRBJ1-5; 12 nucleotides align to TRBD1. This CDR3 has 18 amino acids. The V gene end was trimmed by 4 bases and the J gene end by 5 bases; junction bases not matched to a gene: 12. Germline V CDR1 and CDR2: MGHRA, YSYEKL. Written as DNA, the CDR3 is TGCGCCAGCAGCCGCCCCCCGGGACAGGGGGCCCCCTATCAGCCCCAGCATTTT. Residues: CASSRPPGQGAPYQPQHF.

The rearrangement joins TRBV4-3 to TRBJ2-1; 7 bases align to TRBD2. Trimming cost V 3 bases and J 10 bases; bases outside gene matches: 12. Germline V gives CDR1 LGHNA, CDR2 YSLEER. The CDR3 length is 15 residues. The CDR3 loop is CASSHGGGVVGEQFF. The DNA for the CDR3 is TGCGCCAGCAGCCACGGGGGAGGGGTGGTTGGGGAGCAGTTCTTC.

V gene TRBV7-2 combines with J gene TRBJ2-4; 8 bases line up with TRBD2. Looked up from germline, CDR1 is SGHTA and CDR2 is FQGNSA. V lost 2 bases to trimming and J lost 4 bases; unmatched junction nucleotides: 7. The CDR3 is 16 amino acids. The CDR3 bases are TGTGCCAGCAGCTTAAGAAGCAGCGGGGGTAAAAACATTCAGTACTTC. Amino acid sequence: CASSLRSSGGKNIQYF.

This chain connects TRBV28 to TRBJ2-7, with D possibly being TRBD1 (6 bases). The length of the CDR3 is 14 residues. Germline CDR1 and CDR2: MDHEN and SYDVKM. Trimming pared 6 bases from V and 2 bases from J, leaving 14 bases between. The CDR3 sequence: CASSQHGTPYEQYF. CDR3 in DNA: TGTGCCAGCAGCCAACACGGGACACCCTACGAGCAGTACTTC.

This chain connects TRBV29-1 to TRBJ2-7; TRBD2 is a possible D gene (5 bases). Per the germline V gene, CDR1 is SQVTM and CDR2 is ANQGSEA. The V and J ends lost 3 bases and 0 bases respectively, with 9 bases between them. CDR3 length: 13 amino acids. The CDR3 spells CSVEGSPSYEQYF. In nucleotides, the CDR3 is TGCAGCGTTGAGGGGAGTCCCTCCTACGAGCAGTACTTC.

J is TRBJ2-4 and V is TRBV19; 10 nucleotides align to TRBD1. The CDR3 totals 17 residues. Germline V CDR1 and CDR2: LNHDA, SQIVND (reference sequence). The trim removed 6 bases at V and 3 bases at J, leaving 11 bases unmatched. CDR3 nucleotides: TGTGCCAGTAGCCTCCGGACAGGGGGAGTGAGCAAAAACATTCAGTACTTC. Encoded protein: CASSLRTGGVSKNIQYF.

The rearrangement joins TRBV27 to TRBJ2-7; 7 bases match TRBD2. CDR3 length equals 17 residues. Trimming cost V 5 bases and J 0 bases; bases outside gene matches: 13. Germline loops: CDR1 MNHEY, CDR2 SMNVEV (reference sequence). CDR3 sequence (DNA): TGTGCCAGCAGTGCTAGACTAGCCGAACTTGGCTCCTACGAGCAGTACTTC. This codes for CASSARLAELGSYEQYF.

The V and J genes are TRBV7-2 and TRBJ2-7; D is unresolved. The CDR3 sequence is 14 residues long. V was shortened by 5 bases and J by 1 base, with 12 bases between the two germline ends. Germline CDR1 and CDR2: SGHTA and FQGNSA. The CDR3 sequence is CASSLPRESYEQYF. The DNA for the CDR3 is TGTGCCAGCAGCCTACCTAGAGAGTCCTACGAGCAGTACTTC.

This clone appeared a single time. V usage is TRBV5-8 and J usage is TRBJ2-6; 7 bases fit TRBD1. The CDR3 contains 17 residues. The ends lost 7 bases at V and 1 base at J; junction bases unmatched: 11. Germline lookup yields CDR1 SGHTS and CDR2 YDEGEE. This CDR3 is CASGDRDRISGANVLTF. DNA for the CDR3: TGTGCCAGCGGGGACCGGGACAGAATATCTGGGGCCAACGTCCTGACTTTC.

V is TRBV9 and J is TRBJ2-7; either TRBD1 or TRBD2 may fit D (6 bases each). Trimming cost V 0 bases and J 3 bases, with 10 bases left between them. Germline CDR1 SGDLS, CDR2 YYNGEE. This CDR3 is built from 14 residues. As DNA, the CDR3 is TGTGCCAGCAGCGTAGGCGGGACAAACTACGAGCAGTACTTC. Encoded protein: CASSVGGTNYEQYF. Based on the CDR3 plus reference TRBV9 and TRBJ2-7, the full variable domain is DSGVTQTPKHLITATGQRVTLRCSPRSGDLSVYWYQQSLDQGLQFLIQYYNGEERAKGNILERFSAQQFPDLHSELNLSSLELGDSALYFCASSVGGTNYEQYFGPGTRLTVT.

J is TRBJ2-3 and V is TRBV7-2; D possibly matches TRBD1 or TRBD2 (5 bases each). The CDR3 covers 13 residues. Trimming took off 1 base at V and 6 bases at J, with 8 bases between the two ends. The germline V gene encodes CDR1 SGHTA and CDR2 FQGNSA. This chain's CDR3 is CASSLGGSDTQYF. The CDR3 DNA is TGTGCCAGCAGCTTAGGGGGGTCCGATACGCAGTATTTT.

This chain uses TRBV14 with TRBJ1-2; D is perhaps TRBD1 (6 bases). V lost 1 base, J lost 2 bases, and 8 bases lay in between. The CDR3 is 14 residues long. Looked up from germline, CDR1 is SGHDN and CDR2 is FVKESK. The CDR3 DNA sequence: TGTGCCAGCAGCCAAGCCGGACAGAACTATGGCTACACCTTC. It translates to CASSQAGQNYGYTF.

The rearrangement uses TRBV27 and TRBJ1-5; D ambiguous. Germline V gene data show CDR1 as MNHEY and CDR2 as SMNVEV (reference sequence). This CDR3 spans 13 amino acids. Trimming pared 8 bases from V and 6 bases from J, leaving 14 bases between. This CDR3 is CASAGRDLQPQHF. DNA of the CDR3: TGTGCCAGCGCCGGACGGGATCTTCAGCCCCAGCATTTT.

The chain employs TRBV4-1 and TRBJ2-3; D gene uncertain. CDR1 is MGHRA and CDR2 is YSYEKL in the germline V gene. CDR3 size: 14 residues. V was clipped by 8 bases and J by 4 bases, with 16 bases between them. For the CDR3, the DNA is TGCGCCAGCCAACCGCAGCCGGCGGCAGATACGCAGTATTTT. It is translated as CASQPQPAADTQYF.

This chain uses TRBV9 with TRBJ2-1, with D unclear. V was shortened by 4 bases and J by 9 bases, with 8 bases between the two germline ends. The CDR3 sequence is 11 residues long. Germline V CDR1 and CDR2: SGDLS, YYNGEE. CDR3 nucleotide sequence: TGTGCCAGCAGCCTCGAATCTGAGCAGTTCTTC. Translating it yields CASSLESEQFF.

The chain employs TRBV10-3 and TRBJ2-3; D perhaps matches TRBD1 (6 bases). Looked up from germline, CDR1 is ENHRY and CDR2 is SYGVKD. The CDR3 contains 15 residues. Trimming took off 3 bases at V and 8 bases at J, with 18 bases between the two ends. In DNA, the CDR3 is TGTGCCATCAGTGATCGTGGTGGGGGCAGAGGTACGCAGTATTTT. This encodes CAISDRGGGRGTQYF.

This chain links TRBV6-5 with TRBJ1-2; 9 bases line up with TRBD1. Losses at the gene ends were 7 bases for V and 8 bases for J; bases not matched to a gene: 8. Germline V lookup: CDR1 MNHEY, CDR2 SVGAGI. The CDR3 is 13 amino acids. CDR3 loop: CASKPGQGRGYTF. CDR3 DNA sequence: TGTGCCAGCAAACCGGGACAGGGTAGGGGCTACACCTTC.

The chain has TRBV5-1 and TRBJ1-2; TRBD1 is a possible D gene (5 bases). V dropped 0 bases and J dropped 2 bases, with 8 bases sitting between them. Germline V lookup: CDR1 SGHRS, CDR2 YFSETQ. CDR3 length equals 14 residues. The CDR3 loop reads CASSLEQGNYGYTF. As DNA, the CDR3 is TGCGCCAGCAGCTTGGAGCAGGGAAACTATGGCTACACCTTC.

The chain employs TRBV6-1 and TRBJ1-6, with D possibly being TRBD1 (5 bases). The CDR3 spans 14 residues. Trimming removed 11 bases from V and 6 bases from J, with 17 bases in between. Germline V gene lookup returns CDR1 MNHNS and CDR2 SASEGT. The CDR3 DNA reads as TGTGCCGGACGTTCGGGGACCGCTAATTCACCCCTCCACTTT. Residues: CAGRSGTANSPLHF.

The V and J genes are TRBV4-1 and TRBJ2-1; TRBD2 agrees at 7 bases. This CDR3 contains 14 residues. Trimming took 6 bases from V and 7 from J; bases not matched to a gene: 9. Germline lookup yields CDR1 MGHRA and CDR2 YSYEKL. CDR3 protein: CASSRRGGPNEQFF. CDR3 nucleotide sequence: TGCGCCAGCAGTCGAAGGGGAGGGCCGAATGAGCAGTTCTTC.

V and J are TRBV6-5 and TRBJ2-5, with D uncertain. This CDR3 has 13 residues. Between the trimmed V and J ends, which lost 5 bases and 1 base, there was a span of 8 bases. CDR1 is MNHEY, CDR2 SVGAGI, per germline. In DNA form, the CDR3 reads TGTGCCAGCAGTGGTACAGTCCAAGAGACCCAGTACTTC. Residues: CASSGTVQETQYF.

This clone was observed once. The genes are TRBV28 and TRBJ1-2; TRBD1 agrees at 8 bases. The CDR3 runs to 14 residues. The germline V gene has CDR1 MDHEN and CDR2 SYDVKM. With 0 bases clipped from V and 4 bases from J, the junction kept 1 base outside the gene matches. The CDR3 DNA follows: TGTGCCAGCAGTTTATGGGGACAGGCCTATGGCTACACCTTC. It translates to CASSLWGQAYGYTF.

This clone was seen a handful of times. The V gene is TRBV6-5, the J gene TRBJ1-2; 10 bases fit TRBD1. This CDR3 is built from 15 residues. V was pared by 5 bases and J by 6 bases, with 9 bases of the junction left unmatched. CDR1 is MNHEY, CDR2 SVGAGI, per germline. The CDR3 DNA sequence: TGTGCCAGCAGTCCCCGCTCGGGGACAGGGGATGGCTACACCTTC. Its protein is CASSPRSGTGDGYTF.

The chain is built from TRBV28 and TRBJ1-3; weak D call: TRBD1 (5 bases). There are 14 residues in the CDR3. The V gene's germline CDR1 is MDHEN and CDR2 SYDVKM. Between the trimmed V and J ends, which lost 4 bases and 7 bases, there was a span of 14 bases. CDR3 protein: CASSSQGLKNTIYF. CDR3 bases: TGTGCCAGCAGTTCGCAGGGTTTGAAGAACACCATATATTTT.

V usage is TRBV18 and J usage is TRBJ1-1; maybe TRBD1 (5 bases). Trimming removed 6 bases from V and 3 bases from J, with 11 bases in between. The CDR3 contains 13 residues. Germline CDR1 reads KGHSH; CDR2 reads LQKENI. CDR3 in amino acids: CASSRAGDTEAFF. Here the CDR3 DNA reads TGTGCCAGCTCCCGCGCGGGGGACACTGAAGCTTTCTTT.

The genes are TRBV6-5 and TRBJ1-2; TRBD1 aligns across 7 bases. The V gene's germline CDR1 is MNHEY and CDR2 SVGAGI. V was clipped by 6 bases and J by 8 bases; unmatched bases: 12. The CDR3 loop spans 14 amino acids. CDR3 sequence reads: CASSLSGGRAGYTF. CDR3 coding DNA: TGTGCCAGCAGCCTCTCAGGGGGGCGAGCGGGCTACACCTTC.

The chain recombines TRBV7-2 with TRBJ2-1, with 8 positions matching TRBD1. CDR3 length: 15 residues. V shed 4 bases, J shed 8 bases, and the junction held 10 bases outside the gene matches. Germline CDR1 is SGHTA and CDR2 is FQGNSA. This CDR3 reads CASSSRTGRRDEQFF. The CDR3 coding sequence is TGTGCCAGCAGCTCTAGGACAGGGCGGCGGGATGAGCAGTTCTTC. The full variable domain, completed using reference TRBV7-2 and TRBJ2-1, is GAGVSQSPSNKVTEKGKDVELRCDPISGHTALYWYRQSLGQGLEFLIYFQGNSAPDKSGLPSDRFSAERTGGSVSTLTIQRTQQEDSAVYLCASSSRTGRRDEQFFGPGTRLTVL.

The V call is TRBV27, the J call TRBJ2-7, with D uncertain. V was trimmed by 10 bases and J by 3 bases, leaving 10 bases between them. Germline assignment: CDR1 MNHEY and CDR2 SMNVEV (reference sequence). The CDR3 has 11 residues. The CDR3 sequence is CATTSGYEQYF. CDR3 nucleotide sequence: TGTGCCACCACCTCTGGCTACGAGCAGTACTTC.

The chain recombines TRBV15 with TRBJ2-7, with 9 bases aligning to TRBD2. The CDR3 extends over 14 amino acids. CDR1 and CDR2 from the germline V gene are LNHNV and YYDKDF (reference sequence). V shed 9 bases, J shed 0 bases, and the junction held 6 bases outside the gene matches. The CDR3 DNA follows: TGTGCCACAAGGGGACTAGCCAGCTCCTACGAGCAGTACTTC. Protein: CATRGLASSYEQYF.